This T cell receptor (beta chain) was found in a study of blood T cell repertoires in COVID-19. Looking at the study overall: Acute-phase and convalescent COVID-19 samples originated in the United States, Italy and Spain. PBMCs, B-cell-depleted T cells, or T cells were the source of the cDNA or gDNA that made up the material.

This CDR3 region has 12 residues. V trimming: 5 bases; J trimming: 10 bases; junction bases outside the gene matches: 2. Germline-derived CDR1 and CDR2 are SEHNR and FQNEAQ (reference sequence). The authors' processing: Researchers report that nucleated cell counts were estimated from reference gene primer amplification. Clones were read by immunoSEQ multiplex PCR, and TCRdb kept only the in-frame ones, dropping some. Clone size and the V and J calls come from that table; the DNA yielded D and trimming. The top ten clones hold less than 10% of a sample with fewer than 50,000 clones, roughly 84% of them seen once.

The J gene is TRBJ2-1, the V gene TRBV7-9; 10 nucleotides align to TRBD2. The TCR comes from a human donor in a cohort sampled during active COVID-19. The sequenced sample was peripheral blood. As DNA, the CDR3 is TGTGCCAGCAGCGGGGGACTAGCGGAGCAGTTCTTC. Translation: CASSGGLAEQFF. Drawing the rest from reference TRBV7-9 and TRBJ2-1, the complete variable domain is DTGVSQNPRHKITKRGQNVTFRCDPISEHNRLYWYRQTLGQGPEFLTYFQNEAQLEKSRLLSDRFSAERPKGSFSTLEIQRTEQGDSAMYLCASSGGLAEQFFGPGTRLTVL.